This T cell receptor (beta chain) was profiled in a study of PD-1 blockade in classical Hodgkin lymphoma (dated by TCRdb to about 2020). Regarding the complete study: Nivolumab dosing was 3 mg/kg intravenously every 2 weeks, continuing until either disease progression or unacceptable toxicity. A peripheral blood immune signature of response to PD-1 blockade in classical Hodgkin lymphoma was defined using TCR beta sequencing and CyTOF.

Genomic DNA was isolated using the Qiagen DNeasy kit from unsorted PBMCs as well as from negatively selected CD4+ and CD8+ fractions. Using primers that anneal to V and J segments, immunoSEQ multiplex PCR amplified the TCR beta CDR3 regions. A synthetic immune receptor repertoire was used to minimize amplification bias, and any remaining bias was removed computationally after sequencing. Under the source paper's analysis protocol: Repertoire diversity was quantified as the Shannon entropy index using custom Python scripts. Unsorted, CD4+ and CD8+ repertoires were analyzed separately, except for combined analyses in which CD4+ and CD8+ sequences were merged in silico. A clone counted as expanded when the clone's frequency after treatment rose at least 2-fold relative to C1D1, and clones undetected at baseline were given a pseudocount of 0.5. Singleton clones were defined as clones with 0 or 1 copy at C1D1, and non-singleton clones were defined as clones with 2 or more copies. Clones expanded in unsorted samples were annotated as CD4+, CD8+ or unknown by matching protein sequences in sorted samples from the same patient. Wilcoxon tests on paired samples were used to test diversity changes from C1D1 to C4D1. Drawn from immuneACCESS, this table holds only the in-frame rearrangements with V and J called that TCRdb kept. Clones are partly lost; checked studies trace under half to an unresolved V gene and leave the rest unexplained. The V and J calls and the clone size are those of that table, but D and trimming were determined from the DNA. Here the sample has 15,000 to 20,000 clones; about nine tenths occur a single time. The ten most abundant clones make up roughly 4.7% of the sample.

Comments on this clone: This clone's antigen is unknown. Base qualities are not at hand, and no much larger clone is one base apart.

Read against the paper, the sample's time point label means: cycle 4 day 1 (C4D1), after less than 7 weeks of nivolumab. Relapse after autologous stem cell transplantation had occurred in all trial patients, and cohorts A, B and C were distinguished by prior brentuximab vedotin exposure. CD8+ T cells were purified from thawed PBMCs by magnetic negative selection with a Miltenyi CD8+ T cell isolation kit. A total of approximately 51 patients with relapsed/refractory classical Hodgkin lymphoma made up the trial cohort, and each patient's best overall response was complete response, partial response or progressive disease. In the multi-cohort phase II CheckMate 205 trial, trial patients received single-agent nivolumab. Best overall response was determined by an independent review committee according to the 2007 International Working Group response criteria. Trial PBMCs were collected immediately before nivolumab initiation (C1D1) and during therapy at cycle 2 day 1 and cycle 4 day 1. Peripheral blood was collected in 8 mL Vacutainer Cell Preparation Tubes, from which PBMCs were isolated by centrifugation and then cryopreserved. Purified CD4+ and CD8+ fractions were prepared only for cases in which an additional PBMC sample was available. Magnetically labelled cells were depleted on LS columns in a quadroMACS separator, and the flow-through was collected as the purified fraction.

Findings and caveats that apply to the study as a whole: The study was restricted to a single clinical trial cohort, and the causes of repertoire differences, possibly disease activity or prior therapy, were left undefined. Patients starting nivolumab less than 1 year after ASCT had lower diversity and were excluded from later analyses to avoid confounding by immune reconstitution. Baseline TCR diversity was reported to be lower in newly diagnosed patients than in healthy donors and to be lower still in relapsed/refractory patients. Trial patients achieving complete response had baseline diversity similar to newly diagnosed patients, whereas partial responders and progressors had significantly lower diversity. CD4+ but not CD8+ TCR diversity rose significantly by C4D1 (p=0.0027 vs p=0.16), most apparent in complete responders (p=0.02).

The trim is 5 bases for V and 1 base for J, with a gap of 11 bases between the germline ends. The CDR3, from cysteine to phenylalanine, totals 14 residues. The kept DNA is CDR3 alone, 42 bases in frame from the first base. From the germline V gene, CDR1 is SQVTM and CDR2 is ANQGSEA. Source: CD8+ T cells from blood, taken before the fourth cycle of nivolumab. The sequence was obtained from a human donor with classical Hodgkin lymphoma. The chain was built from TRBV29-1 and TRBJ2-2; the best D guess is TRBD1, with 6 bases matching. The encoded CDR3 is CSVSSDRNTGELFF. In nucleotides, the sequence is TGCAGCGTTTCCTCGGACAGGAACACCGGGGAGCTGTTTTTT.